A single sample is the source of the 29 T cell receptor beta chains below, sequenced in a study of T cells after yellow fever vaccination. TCRdb independently ran MiXCR on the 5' RACE reads; one entry per CDR3 protein. The sample records hundreds of thousands of distinct CDR3 sequences, 8.7% being singletons. The specimen comprised PBMCs, sampled on the day of the first yellow fever vaccination. These receptor sequences come from a young man who received the YFV17D yellow fever vaccine.

V is TRBV20-1 and J is TRBJ1-5, with 8 bases lining up with TRBD1. Trimming removed 3 bases from V and 1 base from J; junction bases left unmatched: 2. Germline V gives CDR1 DFQATT, CDR2 SNEGSKA (reference sequence). The CDR3 covers 14 residues. CDR3 loop: CSARGDRSNQPQHF. CDR3 in DNA: TGCAGTGCTAGGGGGGACAGGAGCAATCAGCCCCAGCATTTT.

The CDR3 nucleotides are TGTGCCAGCAGCTTAAGGACAGATAACACTGAAGCTTTCTTT. It codes for CASSLRTDNTEAFF. This chain joins TRBV7-2 and TRBJ1-1; tentative D call: TRBD1 (6 bases). CDR1 is SGHTA and CDR2 is FQGNSA in the germline V gene. V was shortened by 2 bases and J by 2 bases, with 9 bases between the two germline ends. The CDR3 covers 14 residues.

The V gene is TRBV7-9, the J gene TRBJ2-5; 7 nucleotides align to TRBD2. This CDR3 is 14 amino acids long. Germline V gives CDR1 SEHNR, CDR2 FQNEAQ (reference sequence). J lost 5 bases, V lost 5 bases, and 8 bases had no gene match. The DNA of the CDR3 is TGTGCCAGCAGCCGCGGACTAGTCCCCGAGACCCAGTACTTC. It specifies CASSRGLVPETQYF.

In this sample, this clonotype turned up a few times. This chain joins TRBV7-2 and TRBJ1-1; D is unclear. Trimming shortened V by 3 bases and J by 4 bases, and 9 bases separated the two germline ends. The CDR3 is made up of 13 amino acids. Germline V CDR1 and CDR2: SGHTA, FQGNSA. CDR3 nucleotide sequence: TGTGCCAGCAGCTTTCAGTTGGCCACTGAAGCTTTCTTT. Translating it yields CASSFQLATEAFF.

The sample holds a few counts of this clonotype. V and J are TRBV7-2 and TRBJ2-3, with a tentative D call TRBD2 (7 bases). In germline, CDR1 is SGHTA, CDR2 FQGNSA. This CDR3 is built from 16 residues. V was shortened by 6 bases and J by 4 bases, with 20 bases between the two germline ends. CDR3 nucleotide sequence: TGTGCCAGCAGTACCGAGGGGGGGATTAGTTCAGATACGCAGTATTTT. It yields the protein CASSTEGGISSDTQYF.

This clonotype occurred a few times. CDR3 protein: CASRDSYTGELFF. CDR3 bases: TGTGCCAGCAGGGACAGCTACACCGGGGAGCTGTTTTTT. The chain links TRBV2 to TRBJ2-2, with D perhaps TRBD1 (6 bases). V lost 6 bases and J 3 bases, leaving 8 bases between the germline ends. The CDR3 runs to 13 residues. CDR1 is SNHLY, CDR2 FYNNEI, per germline.

Ten or more counts support this clonotype. V and J are TRBV5-4 and TRBJ1-2; no clear D gene. The V gene lost 0 bases and the J gene lost 8 bases, with 8 bases spanning the gap. Per germline, CDR1 SGHNT and CDR2 YYREEE (reference sequence). CDR3 size: 12 residues. For the CDR3, the DNA is TGTGCCAGCAGCTTGGAGGGTAGAGGCTACACCTTC. As protein: CASSLEGRGYTF.

Ten or more counts support this clonotype. The chain uses TRBV10-3 and TRBJ2-3; D is possibly TRBD1 or TRBD2 (5 bases each). CDR3 size: 13 residues. Germline V gives CDR1 ENHRY, CDR2 SYGVKD. The V end was cut by 4 bases, the J end by 6 bases, with 11 bases between. CDR3 sequence: CAISAGLVDTQYF. CDR3 nucleotide sequence: TGTGCCATCAGTGCGGGGCTAGTTGATACGCAGTATTTT.

The CDR3 bases are TGTGCCACCAGCAGAGATCCGAGCCTGGGGTATGGCTACACCTTC. Amino acids: CATSRDPSLGYGYTF. The V and J genes are TRBV15 and TRBJ1-2; D gene ambiguous. CDR1 is LNHNV, CDR2 YYDKDF, per germline (reference sequence). Trimming took 0 bases from V and 5 from J, leaving 13 bases between them. The CDR3 length is 15 residues.

In its sample, this clonotype was seen a few times. The V call is TRBV10-3, the J call TRBJ2-7, with TRBD1 identical over 8 bases. This CDR3 comprises 15 residues. CDR1 is ENHRY and CDR2 is SYGVKD in the germline V gene. The junction had 14 bases not matched to a gene; V was cut back by 10 bases and J by 3 bases. The CDR3 nucleotides read TGTGCCACCAGGAGTGGTGACAGGGGCGGCTACGAGCAGTACTTC. This gives the protein CATRSGDRGGYEQYF.

This clonotype was counted at least ten times. V is TRBV19 and J is TRBJ2-2, with D possibly called TRBD1 or TRBD2 (5 bases each). Germline V gives CDR1 LNHDA, CDR2 SQIVND (reference sequence). The CDR3 is 14 residues long. V lost 10 bases and J lost 0, with 12 bases in between. Written as DNA, the CDR3 is TGTGCCACCTCGGGGACCGCGAACACCGGGGAGCTGTTTTTT. Translated: CATSGTANTGELFF.

This sequence joins TRBV24-1 and TRBJ2-1; 8 nucleotides match TRBD2. CDR3 length equals 17 residues. V was clipped by 11 bases and J by 3 bases; unmatched bases: 17. Germline CDR1 is KGHDR and CDR2 is SFDVKD. CDR3 sequence: CAKCSGGSGTFYNEQFF. In DNA, the CDR3 is TGTGCCAAGTGCTCGGGTGGTAGCGGGACATTCTACAATGAGCAGTTCTTC.

This clonotype turned up a few times. The chain links TRBV11-2 to TRBJ2-5, with D unclear. Trimming shortened V by 3 bases and J by 5 bases, and 10 bases separated the two germline ends. The CDR3 runs to 13 residues. CDR1 is SGHAT, CDR2 FQNNGV, per germline. The chain's CDR3 is CASSFLPRETQYF. The CDR3 coding sequence is TGTGCCAGCAGCTTTTTACCACGGGAGACCCAGTACTTC.

The chain joins TRBV7-9 to TRBJ1-5; no definite D call. Germline V gives CDR1 SEHNR, CDR2 FQNEAQ (reference sequence). The CDR3 covers 14 residues. Trimming removed 1 base from V and 3 bases from J, with 7 bases in between. CDR3 sequence reads: CASSLGQNNQPQHF. In DNA, the CDR3 is TGTGCCAGCAGCTTAGGGCAGAACAATCAGCCCCAGCATTTT.

In its sample, this clonotype was seen a few times. The CDR3 DNA follows: TGTGCCAGCTCACTCCAAATGGATGCTGGAAACACCATATATTTT. Translated: CASSLQMDAGNTIYF. This sequence joins TRBV18 and TRBJ1-3; unclear D gene. Looked up from germline, CDR1 is KGHSH and CDR2 is LQKENI. V was clipped by 4 bases and J by 2 bases, with 12 bases between them. The length of the CDR3 is 15 residues.

V gene TRBV9 combines with J gene TRBJ2-1, with a possible D match to TRBD2 (6 bases). Germline CDR1 SGDLS, CDR2 YYNGEE. The CDR3 runs 15 residues. Trimming removed 0 bases at V and 5 bases at J, with 12 bases between. CDR3 nucleotide sequence: TGTGCCAGCAGCGTAGTTGGGACGGGGGACAATGAGCAGTTCTTC. The encoded protein is CASSVVGTGDNEQFF.

This clonotype has just a few counts. In DNA form, the CDR3 reads TGTGCCAGCAGCTTATCCGGGACCGTCTCCTACAATGAGCAGTTCTTC. Translating it yields CASSLSGTVSYNEQFF. The chain links TRBV7-3 to TRBJ2-1; D is tentatively TRBD1 or TRBD2 (5 bases each). The CDR3 consists of 16 residues. V was clipped by 2 bases and J by 0 bases, with 11 bases between them. Germline V gene data show CDR1 as SGHTA and CDR2 as FQGTGA.

J is TRBJ2-1 and V is TRBV10-3, with TRBD2 matching 15 bases. V lost 10 bases to trimming and J lost 7 bases; unmatched junction nucleotides: 14. Germline-derived CDR1 and CDR2 are ENHRY and SYGVKD. This CDR3 region has 17 residues. The CDR3 bases are TGTGCCACGAAACCGGGACTAGCGGGGGGAGTATGGAATGAGCAGTTCTTC. It is translated as CATKPGLAGGVWNEQFF.

The CDR3 protein is CASSRGQVLGGNEKLFF. The CDR3 DNA is TGTGCCAGCAGCCGCGGACAGGTCTTAGGGGGGAATGAAAAACTGTTTTTT. The chain couples TRBV5-5 to TRBJ1-4; TRBD1 aligns across 7 bases. From germline, CDR1 is SGHKS and CDR2 YYEKEE (reference sequence). The V gene end was trimmed by 4 bases and the J gene end by 5 bases; junction bases not matched to a gene: 14. The CDR3 length is 17 residues.

The J gene is TRBJ1-1, the V gene TRBV20-1, with D possibly TRBD1 on 6 matching bases. CDR3 size: 15 residues. CDR1 is DFQATT and CDR2 is SNEGSKA in the germline V gene (reference sequence). V was pared by 6 bases and J by 6 bases, with 23 bases between. The DNA for the CDR3 is TGCAGTGCCCCCCATTGGGGACACGAGAAACCTGAAGCTTTCTTT. Protein product: CSAPHWGHEKPEAFF.

This clonotype was picked up many times. The V and J genes are TRBV6-7 and TRBJ1-5; 9 bases align to TRBD1. TRBV6-7 is given ORF status, its function remaining uncertain. After removal of 1 base from V and 7 bases from J, the junction contained 8 bases not matched to a gene. The CDR3 is 16 amino acids. CDR3 residues: CASSYYWTGVEQPQHF. CDR3 nucleotides: TGTGCCAGCAGTTACTATTGGACAGGGGTCGAACAGCCCCAGCATTTT.

This clonotype occurred many times. The genes are TRBV11-2 and TRBJ2-5, with D unclear. Trimming cost V 0 bases and J 4 bases, with 21 bases left between them. Germline assignment: CDR1 SGHAT and CDR2 FQNNGV. The CDR3 is made up of 18 amino acids. CDR3 DNA sequence: TGTGCCAGCAGCTTAGATTTAACCACGTTGTCCATGAGAGAGACCCAGTACTTC. This gives the protein CASSLDLTTLSMRETQYF.

This clonotype has more than one count but fewer than ten. This chain joins TRBV6-5 and TRBJ2-7; D tentatively reads TRBD1 or TRBD2 (5 bases each). V shed 4 bases and J shed 2 bases, with 15 bases lying between them. This CDR3 has 15 residues. Per the germline V gene, CDR1 is MNHEY and CDR2 is SVGAGI. The CDR3 DNA follows: TGTGCCAGCAGTTTGAAGGGACCGGCAGCCTACGAGCAGTACTTC. It specifies CASSLKGPAAYEQYF.

J is TRBJ2-1 and V is TRBV5-1; the match to TRBD2 covers 9 bases. This CDR3 spans 16 amino acids. The germline CDR1 and CDR2 sequences are SGHRS and YFSETQ. V was clipped by 2 bases and J by 6 bases; unmatched bases: 9. This CDR3 is CASSFYPAGGPNEQFF. The CDR3 coding sequence is TGCGCCAGCAGCTTTTATCCGGCGGGGGGGCCCAATGAGCAGTTCTTC.

This clonotype was seen more than once but under ten times. V usage is TRBV7-9 and J usage is TRBJ2-5; D not certain. The V end lost 4 bases, the J end lost 4 bases, and 13 bases lay between the germline ends. The CDR3 is made up of 14 amino acids. CDR1 is SEHNR, CDR2 FQNEAQ, per germline (reference sequence). DNA for the CDR3: TGTGCCAGCAGCTCAGCCCGAGAGGTAGAGACCCAGTACTTC. It codes for CASSSAREVETQYF.

This clonotype has only a few counts. J is TRBJ2-5 and V is TRBV29-1; D ambiguous. Trimming removed 1 base from V and 5 bases from J, with 8 bases in between. CDR1 SQVTM and CDR2 ANQGSEA come from the germline V gene. The CDR3 has 12 amino acids. The CDR3 region has the DNA TGCAGCGTTGAAGTCAAGAGGGAGACCCAGTACTTC. Its protein product is CSVEVKRETQYF.

This clonotype was recorded a few times. This chain connects TRBV12-3 or TRBV12-4 to TRBJ2-7, with D unresolved. The CDR3 has 12 residues. V was pared by 3 bases and J by 13 bases, with 16 bases between. CDR3 residues: CASSFGPFESYF. CDR3 in DNA: TGTGCCAGCAGTTTTGGACCCTTTGAAAGCTACTTC.

The rearrangement uses TRBV9 and TRBJ2-5; D unclear. CDR3 length: 17 amino acids. Germline V gene lookup returns CDR1 SGDLS and CDR2 YYNGEE. V was cut by 0 bases and J by 6 bases, with 21 bases left in between. In nucleotides, the CDR3 is TGTGCCAGCAGCGTAGGAAGTCTGGCCCCTCCCATCCAGACCCAGTACTTC. As protein: CASSVGSLAPPIQTQYF.

This clonotype was seen more than once but under ten times. V and J are TRBV5-4 and TRBJ1-1; D gene unclear. The V end lost 4 bases, the J end lost 8 bases, and 15 bases lay between the germline ends. Germline V lookup: CDR1 SGHNT, CDR2 YYREEE (reference sequence). The CDR3 extends over 13 amino acids. The CDR3, as DNA: TGTGCCAGCAGCCTCGGACGGGAACTAGAAGCTTTCTTT. This sequence encodes CASSLGRELEAFF.